This TCR beta chain was sequenced for a study of chemoradiotherapy in HPV16-positive cancers. Study-wide context: Candidate HPV-specific T-cell clones and common TCR motifs came from functional assays in a couple of HPV16-positive patients.

Points from the study as a whole: During treatment, candidate HPV-specific clones and E7-related motifs expanded in tumor.

Samples were taken several times over chemoradiotherapy. This CDR3 contains 15 residues. The V gene lost 5 bases and the J gene lost 7 bases, with 17 bases spanning the gap. The germline gives CDR1 SGHVS, CDR2 FNYEAQ. This table comes from immunoSEQ multiplex PCR, and its TCRdb copy is limited to in-frame clones, with some not included. The repertoire holds 20,000 or so clones, with approximately 90% as singletons. In the case of this clone: Its antigen is as yet unknown.

Source: blood, taken from a patient who underwent chemoradiotherapy. The clonotype originates from a human donor with HPV-associated anogenital cancer. The chain joins TRBV7-6 to TRBJ2-2; D might be TRBD1 (7 bases). CDR3 sequence (DNA): TGTGCCAGCAGCGACAGACAGGGTAGCGGCGGGGAGCTGTTTTTT. Protein sequence: CASSDRQGSGGELFF.